This TCR beta chain originates from a study of T cell responses to AZD1222 COVID-19 vaccine (dated by TCRdb to 2020 to 2022). Looking at the study overall: TCR sequencing covered about 230 trial participants: roughly 200 given two doses of AZD1222 and 26 given two doses of MenACWY control vaccine. Trial participants were enrolled by age into subgroups of 18-55, 56-69 and 70-plus years, and around 150, 28 and 57 TCR-sequenced participants, respectively, were included in these subgroups. Broad study findings and their caveats: Reportedly, close to half of the unique spike-specific TCRs recognized epitopes lying outside the regions that are mutated in the B.1.351 and B.1.1.7 variants. In the small 56-69-year group, the increase in depth fell short of significance, most likely because of low power. No day 14 peak-response samples were available, so repertoires were characterized only after the peak T cell response. Most participants were white British and females outnumbered males, and the authors suggested that clonal diversity may have been underestimated. CD4 TCRs associated with the vaccine covered the entire spike protein, and the dominant responses were in regions 160-218 and 743-854. Only a handful of AZD1222 recipients were SARS-CoV-2 seropositive at baseline, limiting conclusions about previously exposed vaccinees. Spike-specific TCR breadth and depth rose significantly after two AZD1222 doses compared with day 0 and with MenACWY recipients.

The sample's time point, from its label and the paper: baseline before first vaccination. The treatment or condition label of this sample denotes: meningococcal conjugate vaccine given as trial control. Vaccinee samples came from UK trials COV001 and COV002, including a single-blind randomized controlled phase 2/3 trial of AZD1222 (ChAdOx1 nCoV-19) in healthy adults. For TCRbeta chain sequencing, PBMC samples were collected from trial participants at day 0 and at day 28 after the second dose. Reading the germline V gene (reference sequence) gives CDR1 PRHDT and CDR2 FYEKMQ. The germline V and J ends show losses of 0 bases and 9 bases respectively, and no gene match explains 8 bases of the junction. The CDR3 goes from the cysteine to the phenylalanine over 14 residues. Only the CDR3 part of the read is kept: 42 bases, read in frame from the first base. Note on this clone: Its antigen target is currently unknown. It has no much larger one-base neighbor in the sample; base qualities were not kept.

The CDR3 regions of human TCRbeta chains were analyzed by immunosequencing. On the study's bioinformatics: Repertoire TCRs were matched against a reference library of SARS-CoV-2-specific TCRs generated with the MIRA antigen-specificity platform. Breadth was defined as the fraction of unique TCRs that were SARS-CoV-2-associated, and depth was defined as the fraction of total T cells that were SARS-CoV-2-associated. Using the MIRA data, every spike-specific TCR was mapped to the spike region that the TCR reacted to and assigned to either a CD4 or a CD8 class. Log10-transformed breadth and depth values were compared by one-way ANOVA with Sidak's multiple comparisons tests. In its TCRdb copy, this immuneACCESS table keeps in-frame sequences only and misses some clones. Where compared with another copy, unresolved V genes explain less than half of these, and the others have no known cause. Clone size and V and J calls were adopted from that table, with D and trimming inferred from the DNA. Here the sample has 140,000 to 150,000 clones; approximately 85% occur a single time. The ten largest account for roughly 4.3% of the sample.

The source material was peripheral blood, sampled on day 0 of MenACWY control vaccination. Recombination joined TRBV13 with TRBJ2-7; 7 junctional bases match TRBD1. This clonotype was obtained from an adult in good health. The CDR3 region has the sequence CASSLGGDRAVQYF. The DNA reads TGTGCCAGCAGCTTAGGAGGTGACAGGGCGGTGCAGTACTTC. The entire variable domain, with the stretches around the CDR3 drawn from the reference TRBV13 and TRBJ2-7 proteins, is AAGVIQSPRHLIKEKRETATLKCYPIPRHDTVYWYQQGPGQDPQFLISFYEKMQSDKGSIPDRFSAQQFSDYHSELNMSSLELGDSALYFCASSLGGDRAVQYFGPGTRLTVT.